The source of this TCR beta chain is a study of monozygotic twins with inflammatory bowel disease. Starting material for each TCR library was about 3,500 ng of total RNA. UMIs bearing a 6-nucleotide sample barcode were added through template switching. TCRdb re-called the 5' RACE reads; every CDR3 protein appears as one record, without DNA. Recorded here are 200,000 to 250,000 distinct CDR3 sequences; the top ten clones represent around 1.5%. This CDR3 comprises 17 residues. Germline CDR1 LGHDT, CDR2 YNNKEL (reference sequence). The chain links TRBV3-1 to TRBJ2-1; without DNA, the TCRdb call of TRBD1 cannot be checked. The sequencing input was blood. The sequence was collected from a human donor with ulcerative colitis or Crohn's disease, or a healthy co-twin of an affected twin (not recorded which). This chain's CDR3 is CASSQADRGTPTNEQFF.